A single sample gave rise to the 24 T cell receptor beta chains below, sequenced in a study of T cells after somatic rescue of genetic block. Method: immunoSEQ multiplex PCR; TCRdb's copy keeps in-frame clones and lacks some. Among 110,000 or so clones, about 93% were seen once, and the ten largest hold 1.4% to 1.5%. The source material was peripheral blood mononuclear cells (PBMCs). These receptors all stem from a woman aged 18 to 35.

This rearrangement joins TRBV29-1 to TRBJ1-1; perhaps TRBD1 as D (6 bases). The CDR3 spans 14 residues. Germline CDR1 is SQVTM and CDR2 is ANQGSEA. V was clipped by 1 base and J by 1 base, with 10 bases between them. The CDR3 DNA follows: TGCAGCGTTGAAGTCCAGGGGTCGAACACTGAAGCTTTCTTT. Amino acids: CSVEVQGSNTEAFF.

This rearrangement joins TRBV5-1 to TRBJ1-4, with 8 positions matching TRBD1. CDR1 and CDR2 (germline): SGHRS, YFSETQ. The CDR3 has 15 amino acids. Unmatched junction bases numbered 4, after V lost 4 bases and J lost 2 bases. The CDR3: CASSPTGATNEKLFF. For the CDR3, the DNA is TGCGCCAGCAGCCCGACAGGGGCGACTAATGAAAAACTGTTTTTT.

The CDR3 bases are TGCGCCAGCAGTCATGACCCCCCCAACTACGAGCAGTACTTC. Amino acid sequence: CASSHDPPNYEQYF. The gene calls are TRBV23-1 and TRBJ2-7; D unclear. TRBV23-1 is identified as an open reading frame with a role that is uncertain. CDR3 size: 14 residues. The V and J ends lost 3 bases and 3 bases respectively, with 12 bases between them.

This sequence joins TRBV10-3 and TRBJ2-3; 7 positions agree with TRBD1. Germline assignment: CDR1 ENHRY and CDR2 SYGVKD. The CDR3 covers 15 residues. Germline trimming cut 6 bases from V and 4 bases from J; bases unmatched to any gene: 10. CDR3 bases: TGTGCCATCAGGCAGACAGGGTATTTCCCAGATACGCAGTATTTT. Its protein is CAIRQTGYFPDTQYF.

CDR3 in amino acids: CASSQDGDSPLHF. In DNA, the CDR3 is TGCGCCAGCAGCCAAGATGGGGATTCACCCCTCCACTTT. The chain uses TRBV4-3 and TRBJ1-6; D not certain. The germline V gene has CDR1 LGHNA and CDR2 YSLEER. The CDR3 spans 13 residues. Trimming stripped 0 bases from V and 8 bases from J, with 5 bases between.

The chain is built from TRBV7-9 and TRBJ1-2, with a weak D call TRBD1 (6 bases). The CDR3 runs to 15 residues. Trimming stripped 5 bases from V and 4 bases from J, with 17 bases between. Germline V gives CDR1 SEHNR, CDR2 FQNEAQ (reference sequence). Here the CDR3 reads CASSQGQGRPYGYTF. CDR3 DNA sequence: TGTGCCAGCAGCCAGGGACAAGGGAGGCCCTATGGCTACACCTTC.

Written as DNA, the CDR3 is TGTGCCAGCAGAGCGACTCCAGCCACCAATGAGCAGTTCTTC. Its translation is CASRATPATNEQFF. The rearrangement links TRBV7-9 to TRBJ2-1; D ambiguous. Germline CDR1 SEHNR, CDR2 FQNEAQ (reference sequence). V gave up 6 bases and J gave up 6 bases, with 15 bases separating them. CDR3 size: 14 residues.

The chain links TRBV6-1 to TRBJ1-5; D is unresolved. The V and J ends lost 1 base and 7 bases respectively, with 11 bases between them. Germline assignment: CDR1 MNHNS and CDR2 SASEGT. The CDR3 is made up of 14 amino acids. In DNA form, the CDR3 reads TGTGCCAGCAGTGAAGAGGGCCGGCTCCAGCCCCAGCATTTT. Protein sequence: CASSEEGRLQPQHF.

The chain carries TRBV4-3 and TRBJ1-1, with D possibly matching TRBD1 (5 bases). The CDR3 length is 14 residues. With 4 bases removed from V and 6 bases from J, the gap between germline ends came to 15 bases. Germline values: CDR1 LGHNA, CDR2 YSLEER. The DNA of the CDR3 is TGCGCCAGCAGCCTGACGGGGGGAGGGGCTGAAGCTTTCTTT. Translating it yields CASSLTGGGAEAFF.

The chain links TRBV25-1 to TRBJ2-1; possibly TRBD2 for D (5 bases). The length of the CDR3 is 15 residues. Trimming took 4 bases from V and 2 from J, leaving 12 bases between them. Germline CDR1 is MGHDK and CDR2 is SYGVNS. Written as DNA, the CDR3 is TGTGCCAGCAGTGGAACGAGGGTTCCCTACAATGAGCAGTTCTTC. Its protein is CASSGTRVPYNEQFF.

This sequence joins TRBV19 and TRBJ2-1; 11 bases agree with TRBD2. The ends lost 9 bases at V and 8 bases at J; junction bases unmatched: 9. The length of the CDR3 is 14 residues. CDR1 LNHDA and CDR2 SQIVND come from the germline V gene (reference sequence). CDR3 sequence (DNA): TGTGCCAGCGTGTCGGGACTAGCGGCCCATGAGCAGTTCTTC. It specifies CASVSGLAAHEQFF.

The J gene is TRBJ2-3, the V gene TRBV5-5, with a weak D call TRBD1 (6 bases). Germline-derived CDR1 and CDR2 are SGHKS and YYEKEE (reference sequence). This CDR3 is built from 17 residues. V was shortened by 0 bases and J by 0 bases, with 14 bases between the two germline ends. CDR3 in amino acids: CASSLAFDRYSTDTQYF. CDR3 sequence (DNA): TGTGCCAGCAGCTTGGCCTTCGACAGGTATAGCACAGATACGCAGTATTTT.

The chain recombines TRBV7-8 with TRBJ2-5; 8 bases align to TRBD2. The V gene end was trimmed by 2 bases and the J gene end by 3 bases; junction bases not matched to a gene: 17. Germline V gene sequence: CDR1 SGHVS, CDR2 FQNEAQ. The CDR3 loop spans 19 amino acids. CDR3 amino acids: CASSLIGSGAPRWEETQYF. The CDR3 DNA follows: TGTGCCAGCAGCTTAATAGGTAGCGGGGCCCCCCGGTGGGAAGAGACCCAGTACTTC.

The rearrangement uses TRBV5-1 and TRBJ2-2; D perhaps matches TRBD1 (6 bases). The length of the CDR3 is 16 residues. Germline values: CDR1 SGHRS, CDR2 YFSETQ. Deletions cut 0 bases from V and 1 base from J, with 10 bases between. CDR3 sequence: CASSLEPGVNTGELFF. The CDR3 DNA sequence: TGCGCCAGCAGCTTGGAGCCAGGGGTGAACACCGGGGAGCTGTTTTTT.

The chain uses TRBV15 and TRBJ1-2, with D possibly matching TRBD1 (6 bases). The CDR3 contains 15 residues. Trimming shortened V by 0 bases and J by 7 bases, and 15 bases separated the two germline ends. The V gene's germline CDR1 is LNHNV and CDR2 YYDKDF (reference sequence). The CDR3 DNA follows: TGTGCCACCAGCAGAGATAAGGGGGGCGGCGGTGGCTACACCTTC. This codes for CATSRDKGGGGGYTF.

V usage is TRBV6-6 and J usage is TRBJ1-5; D perhaps matches TRBD1 (5 bases). Germline CDR1 is MNHNY and CDR2 is SVGAGI (reference sequence). The CDR3 spans 14 residues. V lost 2 bases to trimming and J lost 2 bases, with 7 bases between them. CDR3 sequence reads: CASSYAGGNQPQHF. The CDR3 coding sequence is TGTGCCAGCAGTTACGCGGGGGGCAATCAGCCCCAGCATTTT.

The chain has TRBV11-3 and TRBJ2-5, with D unclear. Trimming pared 2 bases from V and 5 bases from J, leaving 9 bases between. Germline values: CDR1 SGHNT, CDR2 YENEEA. The CDR3 length is 13 residues. The CDR3 spells CASSLREGETQYF. CDR3 DNA sequence: TGTGCCAGCAGCTTACGAGAAGGCGAGACCCAGTACTTC.

This chain connects TRBV7-5 to TRBJ2-2. TRBV7-5 is described as a pseudogene. The CDR3 runs to 12 residues. The DNA of the CDR3 is TGCCCGGGTGTGATGGGGACCGGGGAGCTGTTTTTT. Translation: CPGVMGTGELFF.

The chain carries TRBV29-1 and TRBJ1-4, with a tentative D call TRBD1 (5 bases). The germline gives CDR1 SQVTM, CDR2 ANQGSEA. The CDR3 runs 13 residues. Trimming cost V 4 bases and J 5 bases, with 11 bases left between them. CDR3 protein: CSVVRDGNEKLFF. The CDR3 bases are TGCAGCGTTGTGAGGGACGGGAATGAAAAACTGTTTTTT.

This chain links TRBV7-3 with TRBJ1-5, with a tentative D call TRBD1 (6 bases). The CDR3 has 16 residues. Germline-derived CDR1 and CDR2 are SGHTA and FQGTGA. V lost 1 base and J lost 3, with 13 bases in between. Written as DNA, the CDR3 is TGTGCCAGCAGCTTAAAGGCAGGGGAGGACAATCAGCCCCAGCATTTT. Translation: CASSLKAGEDNQPQHF.

J is TRBJ1-3 and V is TRBV15, with D possibly TRBD1 on 6 matching bases. From germline, CDR1 is LNHNV and CDR2 YYDKDF (reference sequence). The CDR3 totals 17 residues. Trimming removed 0 bases at V and 4 bases at J, with 16 bases between. The CDR3 nucleotides are TGTGCCACCAGCAGAGATCAGTCGGGGGGCGCGGGAAACACCATATATTTT. This encodes CATSRDQSGGAGNTIYF.

In this sample, this clone turned up once. The chain links TRBV7-7 to TRBJ2-7, with 10 bases fitting TRBD2. CDR3 length equals 15 residues. From germline, CDR1 is SSHAT and CDR2 FNYEAQ (reference sequence). The trim removed 5 bases at V and 2 bases at J, leaving 6 bases unmatched. The CDR3 sequence is CASSPQAGGTYEQYF. Here the CDR3 DNA reads TGTGCCAGCAGCCCTCAAGCGGGGGGGACCTACGAGCAGTACTTC.

For this clone: A junction boundary mismatches the germline segment, possibly from a read error. The V and J genes are TRBV27 and TRBJ2-3, with 7 bases aligning to TRBD1. Germline CDR1 MNHEY, CDR2 SMNVEV (reference sequence). The CDR3 contains 15 residues. The CDR3, as DNA: TGTGCTAGCAGCTCTATCTCAGGGGGACCAGATACGCAGTATTTT. Protein product: CASSSISGGPDTQYF.

This clone was picked up one time. The V gene is TRBV4-3, the J gene TRBJ2-2, with 10 bases that match TRBD2. V shed 2 bases, J shed 1 base, and the junction held 1 base outside the gene matches. The germline V gene has CDR1 LGHNA and CDR2 YSLEER. The CDR3 extends over 16 amino acids. The CDR3 region is CASSQRLAGNTGELFF. The DNA for the CDR3 is TGCGCCAGCAGCCAAAGACTAGCGGGGAACACCGGGGAGCTGTTTTTT.